What follows describes a single T cell receptor (beta chain). This clonotype was picked up a small number of times. Its antigen has not been determined. There are no base qualities to consult, and no much larger clone falls within one base. This record comes from a study of blood T cells in healthy people across ages (dated by TCRdb to 2015 to 2017). In terms of the full investigation: Template switching captured roughly one uniquely barcoded TCR beta cDNA molecule per two T cells in model experiments. Using deep sequencing normalized with unique cDNA molecular identifiers, the study measured how TCR beta repertoire diversity changes with age. The donors were split into four age groups: young (average about 16 years), middle-aged (roughly 40), aged (more than 55) and long-lived (roughly 77). To avoid experimental bias, donors of different ages were randomly spread across the sequencing lanes. The study analyzed two additional independent replicas of 1 million unique cDNA reads from the same blood draw for two donors, one aged 18 to 29 and one aged 80 or older.

Results the study describes overall, beyond this receptor: A strong correlation was found between observed TCR beta diversity and the percentage of naive T cells measured by flow cytometry. Compared with the aged group, the long-lived group had more naive CD4+ T cells, fewer expanded clones and increased TCR diversity, a pattern suggesting age selection. Conclusive comparison of naive and antigen-experienced compartments was prevented by the profiling of bulk unsorted PBMCs. Total diversity estimates from one million sequenced T cells were considered lower bounds and underestimates. Because donor CMV infection status was unknown, age-related changes in expanded clonotypes were potentially confounded. As age increased, observed TCR beta diversity per million T cells dropped in a roughly linear way, and a significant reduction was already evident by age 40.

Systemically healthy Caucasian individuals from Russia, some 40 in total and aged about 6 to 100 years, were included as donors. Each donor gave ten milliliters of peripheral blood, drawn into EDTA-treated Vacutainer tubes. Ficoll-Paque density-gradient centrifugation was used to isolate PBMCs, with at least 7 million obtained per sample. Total RNA was extracted from PBMCs with Trizol reagent, with at least 5.5 micrograms obtained per sample. For every donor, flow cytometry on a PBMC aliquot measured the percentage of naive CD45RAhigh/CD27high T cells. Library creation used 5' RACE. TCRdb names Illumina HiSeq 2500 as the instrument used. A second PCR of about 6 to 11 cycles was run with a J-beta primer mix and a sample-barcoded 5' primer. A unique molecular identifier was introduced onto each TCR beta cDNA molecule by a template-switch 5' adaptor carrying 12 random nucleotides. At least 2.5 million CDR3-containing paired-end reads were obtained from each sample. All of the RNA was converted into first-strand cDNA using the Mint cDNA synthesis kit, with a TRBC-specific oligonucleotide serving as the primer. All cDNA was treated with uracil-DNA glycosylase and then went through a first 18-cycle PCR with the universal primers M1SS and BC2_uni_R. Concerning the study's data processing: For normalization, 1 million high-quality reads, each with a distinct molecular identifier, were randomly selected from each sample. Instead of being binned into consensus sequences, reads that shared molecular identifiers were thrown out. MiTCR, run with a Q25 quality threshold and the strictest error-elimination algorithm, handled CDR3 identification, clonotype clustering and error correction. A nonparametric unseen species model with Euler transformation was used to estimate lower-bound total TCR beta diversity. In TCRdb, the public reads were trimmed at Q25 with fastp and aligned with MiXCR, with productive beta chains retained. Rows matching on CDR3 protein sequence are summarized as one entry with the most common DNA and genes. These V and J calls are TCRdb output, not the study's own analysis. For this sample the table gives 1,300,000 or so distinct CDR3 sequences, of which approximately 59% were detected only once. Of the sample, under 8.5% is held by the ten largest clones.

From V the trimming removes 4 bases and from J it removes 8 bases, while the gene matches leave 5 bases of the junction unaccounted for. From cysteine to phenylalanine, the CDR3 is 15 amino acids long. CDR3 DNA only is kept here, 45 bases in frame from base 1. CDR1 LGHNA and CDR2 YNFKEQ were looked up in the germline V gene. This clonotype was obtained from a man aged 18 to 30 in good health. This receptor chain uses TRBV4-2 and TRBJ2-1, with 13 bases matching TRBD2. Sequencing was done on a sample of blood. The nucleotide sequence reads TGTGCCAGCAGCCCTACTAGCGGGGGGGCTGATGAGCAGTTCTTC. Translated, it gives CASSPTSGGADEQFF.